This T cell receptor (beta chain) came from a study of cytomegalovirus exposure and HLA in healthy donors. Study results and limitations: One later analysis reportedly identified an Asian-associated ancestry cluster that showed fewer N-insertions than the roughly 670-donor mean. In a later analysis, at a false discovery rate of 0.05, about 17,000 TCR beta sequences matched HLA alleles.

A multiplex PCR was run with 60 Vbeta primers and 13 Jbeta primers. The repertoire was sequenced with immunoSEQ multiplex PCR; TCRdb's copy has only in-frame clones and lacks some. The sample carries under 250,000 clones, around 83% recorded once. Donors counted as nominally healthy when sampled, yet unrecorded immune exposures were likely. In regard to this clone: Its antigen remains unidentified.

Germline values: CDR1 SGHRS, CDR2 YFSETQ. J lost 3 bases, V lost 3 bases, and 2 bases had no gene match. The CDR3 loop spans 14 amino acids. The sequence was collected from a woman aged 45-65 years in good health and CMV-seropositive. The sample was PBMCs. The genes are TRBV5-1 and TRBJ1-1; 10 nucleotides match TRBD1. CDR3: CASSWTGGDTEAFF. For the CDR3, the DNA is TGCGCCAGCAGCTGGACAGGGGGGGACACTGAAGCTTTCTTT. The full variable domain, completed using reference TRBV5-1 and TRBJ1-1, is KAGVTQTPRYLIKTRGQQVTLSCSPISGHRSVSWYQQTPGQGLQFLFEYFSETQRNKGNFPGRFSGRQFSNSRSEMNVSTLELGDSALYLCASSWTGGDTEAFFGQGTRLTVV.